This is a list of T cell receptor beta chains from one sample in a study of blood T cell repertoires in COVID-19. The assay was immunoSEQ multiplex PCR, and TCRdb's table has in-frame clones only and misses some. The table lists about 150,000 clones, 75% to 95% of them singletons. Input material: peripheral blood. These receptors all stem from a man in his fifties with acute or convalescent COVID-19. Each CDR3 is given with its conserved first and last residue. A D gene is named only where the DNA matches it firmly. Not every row has a clone size; where given, it reads once, few, many or a size class.

TRBD2,NA,TRBV5-5,TRBJ2-1,CASSFEAGVGEQFF,TGTGCCAGCAGCTTCGAAGCGGGAGTGGGTGAGCAGTTCTTC
NA,NA,TRBV7-2,TRBJ2-1,CASSDVRNEQFF,TGTGCCAGCTCCGACGTCAGGAATGAGCAGTTCTTC
NA,once,TRBV5-4,TRBJ2-3,CASSLSYGNTDTQYF,TGTGCCAGCAGCTTGAGTTACGGGAATACAGATACGCAGTATTTT
NA,NA,TRBV6-6,TRBJ1-2,CASSPDYRRGYTF,TGTGCCAGCAGTCCCGACTACCGGCGTGGCTACACCTTC
TRBD1,NA,TRBV28,TRBJ2-3,CASSADRDSTDTQYF,TGTGCCAGCAGTGCGGACAGGGATAGCACAGATACGCAGTATTTT
TRBD2,NA,TRBV18,TRBJ2-3,CASSRGLAGTNTQYF,TGTGCCAGCTCGAGAGGACTAGCGGGAACCAATACGCAGTATTTT
TRBD2,NA,TRBV9,TRBJ2-1,CASSSTGTSGSGEQFF,TGTGCCAGCAGCAGCACCGGGACTAGCGGGAGTGGTGAGCAGTTCTTC
TRBD1,NA,TRBV3-1/TRBV3-2,TRBJ1-4,CASSQDLQGGKKLFF,TGTGCCAGCAGCCAAGATCTGCAGGGGGGTAAAAAACTGTTTTTT
NA,once,TRBV10-2,TRBJ1-2,CASRPSPRHEQSYGYTF,TGCGCCAGCAGGCCCTCTCCTCGACACGAACAATCCTATGGCTACACCTTC
NA,NA,TRBV7-3,TRBJ2-2,CASSRGAGRTGELFF,TGTGCCAGCAGCCGCGGGGCGGGGCGCACCGGGGAGCTGTTTTTT
NA,NA,TRBV5-6,TRBJ2-5,CASSPRGAKTQYF,TGTGCCAGCAGCCCTCGGGGGGCGAAGACCCAGTACTTC
TRBD1,NA,TRBV30,TRBJ2-3,CARGTGPDTQYF,TGTGCCAGGGGGACAGGGCCAGATACGCAGTATTTT